The 9 T cell receptor beta chains presented below share a single source sample, sequenced in a study of control samples from healthy donors and cancer patients. This table comes from immunoSEQ multiplex PCR, and its TCRdb copy is limited to in-frame clones, with some not included. The sample lists some 79,000 clones, over 85% occurring once. The sequenced material came from PBMCs. The receptors here all came from a woman aged 40 to 50 with lung cancer.

This chain links TRBV6-6 with TRBJ1-2, with D unresolved. Trimming took off 4 bases at V and 6 bases at J, with 12 bases between the two ends. Germline CDR1 reads MNHNY; CDR2 reads SVGAGI (reference sequence). This CDR3 is 13 amino acids long. DNA for the CDR3: TGTGCCAGCAGTTCGGGCCGTGTTGATGGCTACACCTTC. Translating it yields CASSSGRVDGYTF.

The chain couples TRBV6-5 to TRBJ1-1, with 7 bases identical to TRBD1. V shed 6 bases and J 4 bases; nucleotides not matched to a gene: 5. CDR1 is MNHEY, CDR2 SVGAGI, per germline. CDR3 length: 13 residues. CDR3 residues: CASRQGLSTEAFF. CDR3 DNA: TGTGCCAGCAGACAGGGGTTGAGCACTGAAGCTTTCTTT.

Turning to this clone: One junction end does not reproduce the germline sequence, and a read error may be involved. This chain uses TRBV7-7 with TRBJ2-2, with 11 bases lining up with TRBD1. The germline gives CDR1 SSHAT, CDR2 FNYEAQ (reference sequence). The CDR3 loop spans 17 amino acids. The CDR3 here is CASSPGDRGMSMEELFF. The CDR3, as DNA: TGTGCTAGCAGCCCAGGGGACAGGGGGATGAGTATGGAGGAGCTGTTTTTT.

For the CDR3, the DNA is TGTGCCAGCAGTCCCGGGAGTGGAAACACCATATATTTT. This encodes CASSPGSGNTIYF. The rearrangement joins TRBV12-3 or TRBV12-4 to TRBJ1-3, with no clear D. The CDR3 covers 13 residues. V was pared by 5 bases and J by 3 bases, with 8 bases between.

The V call is TRBV2, the J call TRBJ1-5, with D possibly TRBD1 on 6 matching bases. CDR3 length: 14 amino acids. The V gene's germline CDR1 is SNHLY and CDR2 FYNNEI. V was clipped by 6 bases and J by 7 bases, with 16 bases between them. CDR3 sequence (DNA): TGTGCCAGCAGCTCTCTCGTACAGGGCCAGCCCCAGCATTTT. As protein: CASSSLVQGQPQHF. Full variable domain (rest looked up from reference TRBV2 and TRBJ1-5): EPEVTQTPSHQVTQMGQEVILRCVPISNHLYFYWYRQILGQKVEFLVSFYNNEISEKSEIFDDQFSVERPDGSNFTLKIRSTKLEDSAMYFCASSSLVQGQPQHFGDGTRLSIL.

Regarding this clone: The sample carries other DNA sequences with the same CDR3. V gene TRBV5-1 combines with J gene TRBJ1-2, with D tentatively TRBD1 (5 bases). Germline-derived CDR1 and CDR2 are SGHRS and YFSETQ. The CDR3 spans 14 residues. Trimming removed 0 bases from V and 3 bases from J, with 9 bases in between. The CDR3 protein is CASSLVGGDYGYTF. The CDR3 region has the DNA TGCGCCAGCAGCTTGGTGGGGGGGGACTATGGCTACACCTTC.

This chain connects TRBV6-5 to TRBJ1-3; weak D call: TRBD1 (5 bases). Germline CDR1 MNHEY, CDR2 SVGAGI. V lost 7 bases and J lost 1, with 8 bases in between. This CDR3 is 13 amino acids long. The chain's CDR3 is CASNGGSGNTIYF. As DNA, the CDR3 is TGTGCCAGCAATGGGGGGTCTGGAAACACCATATATTTT.

The chain is built from TRBV30 and TRBJ1-1; maybe TRBD1 (5 bases). CDR1 and CDR2 from the germline V gene are GTSNPN and SVGIG (reference sequence). The CDR3 runs to 14 residues. Trimming shortened V by 3 bases and J by 0 bases, and 11 bases separated the two germline ends. CDR3 residues: CAWSMTAMNTEAFF. CDR3 nucleotides: TGTGCCTGGAGCATGACAGCCATGAACACTGAAGCTTTCTTT.

Here the CDR3 reads CASILGRPNYEQYF. For the CDR3, the DNA is TGTGCCAGCATCCTAGGGAGGCCCAACTACGAGCAGTACTTC. The chain uses TRBV21-1 and TRBJ2-7; the D segment call TRBD2 is taken from the table without a DNA check. TRBV21-1 is noted as a pseudogene. CDR3 length: 14 residues.